This TCR beta chain was documented in a study of blood T cell repertoires in COVID-19. Study at large: COVID-19 samples from acute and convalescent phases originated in the United States, Italy and Spain. PBMCs, B-cell-depleted T cells, or T cells were the source of the cDNA or gDNA that made up the material.

This CDR3 spans 15 amino acids. Trimming stripped 5 bases from V and 0 bases from J, with 11 bases between. Germline V gene data show CDR1 as MNHEY and CDR2 as SVGAGI. Original handling: Scientists estimated how many nucleated cells there were by amplifying reference gene primers. Here immunoSEQ multiplex PCR was the method, and the copy in TCRdb shows in-frame clones only, minus some. V, J and clone size were drawn from that table, and D and trimming were deduced from the DNA. This table holds roughly 110,000 clones, 75% to 90% found once. Sequenced input: peripheral blood. This TCR came from a human donor in a cohort sampled during active COVID-19. This chain connects TRBV6-5 to TRBJ1-5; maybe TRBD1 (5 bases). The CDR3 spells CASSTRQSSNQPQHF. The CDR3 nucleotides read TGTGCCAGCAGTACGCGACAGTCTAGCAATCAGCCCCAGCATTTT.